The clone carrying this T cell receptor beta chain was counted between two and nine times. This sample is drawn from a study of T cells in Graves' hyperthyroidism and ophthalmopathy. No progression to ophthalmopathy during 18 months of follow-up defined stable disease. Exclusion followed for patients with uncontrolled infection, other autoimmune disease, pregnancy or lactation. V was pared by 10 bases and J by 5 bases, with 5 bases of the junction left unmatched. Germline CDR1 and CDR2: MNHNS and SASEGT. This CDR3 region has 12 residues. Amplification of TCR beta CDR3 regions used RNA as the template. First-round RT-PCR targeting the TCR CDR3 was performed with the HTBI primer set. TCRdb re-called the multiplex PCR reads through MiXCR, storing one row per CDR3 protein. Of some 510,000 distinct CDR3 sequences listed, roughly 20% are singletons.

The sample consisted of blood. V usage is TRBV6-1 and J usage is TRBJ2-5, with 9 bases identical to TRBD1. This clonotype was sampled from a young man with Graves' hyperthyroidism. CDR3 nucleotide sequence: TGTGCCATACGACAGGGGGATGAGACCCAGTACTTC. Encoded protein: CAIRQGDETQYF.